Following are 7 T cell receptor beta chains from one sample sequenced in a study of T-cell memory formation after mild COVID-19. TCRdb re-analysed the 5' RACE reads in MiXCR, keeping a single row per CDR3 protein. This sample yields 250,000 to 350,000 distinct CDR3 sequences, of which roughly an eighth are seen a single time; around 20% belongs to the top ten. Sequenced sample: PBMCs or a T cell subset sorted from them (not recorded which). These receptors were obtained from a man in his late teens or twenties who had mild COVID-19 (a few samples of this study predate the infection). Cell type and time point are not known.

This clonotype was picked up a small number of times. This chain connects TRBV4-1 to TRBJ2-2; TRBD2 matches 12 bases. Germline V gives CDR1 MGHRA, CDR2 YSYEKL. The V segment lost 0 bases and the J segment 5 bases; nucleotides outside the gene matches: 4. This CDR3 is built from 17 residues. CDR3 sequence: CASSQDLTSGGTGELFF. The CDR3 DNA reads TGCGCCAGCAGCCAAGATTTGACTAGCGGGGGAACCGGGGAGCTGTTTTTT.

This clonotype was detected only a few times. The rearrangement joins TRBV6-2 or TRBV6-3 to TRBJ2-1; 8 bases are a match to TRBD2. Germline V lookup: CDR1 MNHEY, CDR2 SVGEGT. V was pared by 6 bases and J by 4 bases, with 2 bases of the junction left unmatched. CDR3 size: 13 residues. In DNA, the CDR3 is TGTGCCAGCAGCCCGGGGGGGTACAATGAGCAGTTCTTC. Residues: CASSPGGYNEQFF.

This clonotype was observed at least ten times. The chain has TRBV25-1 and TRBJ2-1, with a possible D match to TRBD1 (7 bases). The germline V gene encodes CDR1 MGHDK and CDR2 SYGVNS. The CDR3 spans 17 residues. Trimming took 6 bases from V and 8 from J, leaving 26 bases between them. In DNA form, the CDR3 reads TGTGCCAGCAGGGAGGGGATGGGGGACAGACAAGGTGATGAGCAGTTCTTC. Its protein is CASREGMGDRQGDEQFF. The variable domain in full, with the rest retrieved from reference TRBV25-1 and TRBJ2-1, is EADIYQTPRYLVIGTGKKITLECSQTMGHDKMYWYQQDPGMELHLIHYSYGVNSTEKGDLSSESTVSRIRTEHFPLTLESARPSHTSQYLCASREGMGDRQGDEQFFGPGTRLTVL.

The chain is built from TRBV25-1 and TRBJ2-5, with a tentative D call TRBD2 (6 bases). Between the trimmed V and J ends, which lost 7 bases and 5 bases, there was a span of 11 bases. This CDR3 has 12 amino acids. Germline V gene data show CDR1 as MGHDK and CDR2 as SYGVNS. The CDR3 loop reads CASTAAGETQYF. The CDR3, as DNA: TGTGCCAGCACCGCTGCGGGGGAGACCCAGTACTTC.

This clonotype was seen only a few times. The genes are TRBV19 and TRBJ2-4, with 7 bases matching TRBD1. Germline lookup yields CDR1 LNHDA and CDR2 SQIVND (reference sequence). After removal of 5 bases from V and 6 bases from J, the junction contained 13 bases not matched to a gene. The CDR3 has 16 residues. The CDR3 spells CASSLQTGRRGNIQYF. The DNA for the CDR3 is TGTGCCAGTAGTCTACAGACAGGGCGAAGGGGAAACATTCAGTACTTC.

In this sample, this clonotype turned up a few times. This chain connects TRBV6-1 to TRBJ2-7; possible D gene TRBD1, 6 bases. The CDR3 covers 12 residues. CDR1 is MNHNS and CDR2 is SASEGT in the germline V gene. V lost 7 bases, J lost 2 bases, and 9 bases lay in between. The CDR3 loop is CASNSGAYEQYF. CDR3 bases: TGTGCCAGCAACTCAGGGGCCTACGAGCAGTACTTC.

The chain couples TRBV7-2 to TRBJ1-2; D possibly corresponds to TRBD1 (6 bases). This CDR3 has 14 residues. Trimming removed 5 bases from V and 3 bases from J, with 13 bases in between. The germline V gene has CDR1 SGHTA and CDR2 FQGNSA. This CDR3 reads CASSQATGYYGYTF. CDR3 DNA: TGTGCCAGCAGCCAAGCGACAGGCTACTATGGCTACACCTTC. The full variable domain, with the rest looked up from reference TRBV7-2 and TRBJ1-2, is GAGVSQSPSNKVTEKGKDVELRCDPISGHTALYWYRQSLGQGLEFLIYFQGNSAPDKSGLPSDRFSAERTGGSVSTLTIQRTQQEDSAVYLCASSQATGYYGYTFGSGTRLTVV.